One and the same sample provided the 8 T cell receptor beta chains below, sequenced in a study of OX40 agonist ivuxolimab in advanced cancers. Method: immunoSEQ multiplex PCR; TCRdb's copy keeps in-frame clones and lacks some. The sample records approximately 70,000 clones, roughly four fifths being singletons. Source: CD4+ or CD8+ T cells sorted from blood, taken in a trial of the OX40 agonist ivuxolimab. All receptors come from an adult with an advanced solid tumor such as melanoma, head and neck, liver or kidney cancer.

This chain joins TRBV7-8 and TRBJ1-1; a possible D gene is TRBD1 (5 bases). This CDR3 comprises 13 residues. V lost 5 bases and J lost 4, with 11 bases in between. Germline CDR1 and CDR2: SGHVS and FQNEAQ. The CDR3 nucleotides are TGTGCCAGCAGCCCTCAGCAGGGCACTGAAGCTTTCTTT. Residues: CASSPQQGTEAFF. Using reference TRBV7-8 and TRBJ1-1 for the parts outside the CDR3, the full variable domain is GAGVSQSPRYKVAKRGQDVALRCDPISGHVSLFWYQQALGQGPEFLTYFQNEAQLDKSGLPSDRFFAERPEGSVSTLKIQRTQQEDSAVYLCASSPQQGTEAFFGQGTRLTVV.

V gene TRBV25-1 combines with J gene TRBJ2-7; D gene unclear. The CDR3 length is 11 residues. V was clipped by 7 bases and J by 5 bases, with 9 bases between them. The germline V gene has CDR1 MGHDK and CDR2 SYGVNS. The CDR3, as DNA: TGTGCCAGCACCCCGGGCCACGAGCAGTACTTC. Protein: CASTPGHEQYF.

The CDR3 spells CASSLFGKEETQYF. Here the CDR3 DNA reads TGTGCCAGCAGCTTGTTCGGGAAGGAAGAGACCCAGTACTTC. This rearrangement joins TRBV5-6 to TRBJ2-5; tentative D call: TRBD2 (5 bases). The CDR3 sequence is 14 residues long. Trimming removed 1 base at V and 3 bases at J, with 10 bases between. Germline V CDR1 and CDR2: SGHDT, YYEEEE.

The J gene is TRBJ2-7, the V gene TRBV5-1; D is perhaps TRBD2 (6 bases). Germline V gene lookup returns CDR1 SGHRS and CDR2 YFSETQ. The ends were cut back, 0 bases at V and 4 bases at J, with 14 bases in the middle. The CDR3 has 15 amino acids. The DNA of the CDR3 is TGCGCCAGCAGCTTGGCGACGGGGGTGGCATACGAGCAGTACTTC. This encodes CASSLATGVAYEQYF.

The genes are TRBV27 and TRBJ2-7, with 7 bases aligning to TRBD1. CDR3 size: 14 residues. V lost 8 bases to trimming and J lost 2 bases; unmatched junction nucleotides: 9. Germline values: CDR1 MNHEY, CDR2 SMNVEV (reference sequence). As DNA, the CDR3 is TGTGCCAGCGGCCCGAGACAGGGTCCCTACGAGCAGTACTTC. This encodes CASGPRQGPYEQYF.

The chain recombines TRBV5-1 with TRBJ1-4; D perhaps matches TRBD1 (6 bases). V was pared by 1 base and J by 7 bases, with 17 bases between. Per germline, CDR1 SGHRS and CDR2 YFSETQ. The CDR3 runs to 16 residues. The CDR3 DNA reads as TGCGCCAGCAGCTTGATCCCACAGGGAACGGGTGAAAAACTGTTTTTT. Amino acid sequence: CASSLIPQGTGEKLFF.

The chain has TRBV5-6 and TRBJ2-5; D call uncertain. The germline V and J ends were trimmed by 0 bases and 4 bases, with 19 bases remaining between them. CDR1 and CDR2 (germline): SGHDT, YYEEEE. The CDR3 consists of 17 residues. CDR3 in DNA: TGTGCCAGCAGCTTGGTGCTGCGCGAACTGGACCGAGAGACCCAGTACTTC. Translated: CASSLVLRELDRETQYF.

This clone was seen just once. V gene TRBV19 combines with J gene TRBJ2-3; 7 nucleotides match TRBD2. Germline CDR1 and CDR2: LNHDA and SQIVND (reference sequence). Losses at the gene ends were 2 bases for V and 3 bases for J; bases not matched to a gene: 11. The CDR3 is 17 amino acids. CDR3 amino acids: CASSIYPPRGGTDTQYF. In nucleotides, the CDR3 is TGTGCCAGTAGTATATACCCCCCTAGGGGAGGGACAGATACGCAGTATTTT.